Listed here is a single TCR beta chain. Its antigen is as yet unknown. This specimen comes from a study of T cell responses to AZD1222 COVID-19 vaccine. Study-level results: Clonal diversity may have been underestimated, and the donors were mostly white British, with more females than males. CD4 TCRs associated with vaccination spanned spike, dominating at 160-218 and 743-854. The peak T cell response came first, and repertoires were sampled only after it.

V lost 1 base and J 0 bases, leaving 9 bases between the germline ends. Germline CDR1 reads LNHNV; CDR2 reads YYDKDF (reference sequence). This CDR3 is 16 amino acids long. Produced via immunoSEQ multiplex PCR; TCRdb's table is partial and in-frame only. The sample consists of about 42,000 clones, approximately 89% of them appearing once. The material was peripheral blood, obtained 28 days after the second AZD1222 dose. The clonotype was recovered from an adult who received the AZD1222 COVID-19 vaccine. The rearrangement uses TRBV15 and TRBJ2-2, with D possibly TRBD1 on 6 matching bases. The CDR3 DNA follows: TGTGCCACCAGCAGAGTGGGGGCCCCGAACACCGGGGAGCTGTTTTTT. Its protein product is CATSRVGAPNTGELFF.